The sequence of this T cell receptor (beta chain) was determined in a study of OX40 agonist ivuxolimab in advanced cancers. With respect to the entire study: Ivuxolimab was a fully human IgG2 agonistic monoclonal antibody targeting the costimulatory receptor OX40 (CD134). Intravenous ivuxolimab was administered to patients every 2 weeks at six dose levels: 0.01, 0.1, 0.3, 1.5, 3 and 10 mg/kg. Among the roughly 50 dose-escalation patients, 19 had hepatocellular carcinoma, 15 or so melanoma, 9 renal cell carcinoma and 9 head and neck cancer. In the dose-escalation cohort, about four fifths of patients were male, and the mean age was 60 years with a range of roughly 20 to 85. Patients were allowed to have had prior anti-PD-1, anti-PD-L1 or anti-CTLA-4 therapy, and less than 45% of the dose-escalation patients had previously received checkpoint inhibitors. Partial responses were achieved by three dose-escalation patients, of whom one had hepatocellular carcinoma and two had cutaneous melanoma. Peripheral TCRbeta sequencing aimed to test whether ivuxolimab altered TCR sequence diversity and caused clonal T-cell expansion. The monotherapy dose-escalation portion (N ≈ 55 patients) of the phase I ivuxolimab trial is reported in the paper. Results and caveats for the whole study, not just this receptor: After ivuxolimab, CD8+ T cells had more expanded clones than CD4+ T cells on average. The antigen specificity of the clonally expanded peripheral T cells was not determined. At doses of 0.1 to 3.0 mg/kg, clonal expansion of both CD4+ and CD8+ blood T cells was observed from baseline to week 6. In partial responders in the 0.1-3.0 mg/kg groups, normalized peripheral clonal expansion was found to be among the lowest, especially among CD8+ T cells. Low levels of normalized T-cell clonal expansion were also shown by some nonresponding patients.

Trimming at the junction amounts to 4 bases on V and 4 bases on J, and the germline ends lie 14 bases apart. From cysteine to phenylalanine, the CDR3 is 14 amino acids long. Kept here is only the CDR3 DNA, which spans 42 bases and is read in frame from base 1. CDR1 and CDR2 (SGHRS, YFSETQ) derive from the germline V gene. To sequence the TCRbeta CDR3 region, genomic DNA was isolated from the sorted cells. The immunoSEQ Assay was used for sequencing of TCRbeta CDR3 regions. TCRdb obtained this table from immuneACCESS and retained in-frame rearrangements with V and J assigned. These tables miss some clones; where compared with another copy, unresolved V genes account for less than half of the shortfall, and the remainder is unexplained. Here the sample has around 100,000 clones; roughly 89% occur a single time. The ten biggest clones cover roughly 0.16% of the sample. A remark on this clone: The clone's antigen remains unknown. Per-base qualities were not stored, and no clone one base away is much larger.

Patients with a history of autoimmune disease or receiving systemic immunosuppression were excluded from the trial. Peripheral blood for TCR sequencing was collected from all dose cohorts at baseline, on cycle 4 day 1, and on cycle 7 day 1. Samples came from an open-label, multicenter, first-in-human phase I dose-escalation trial of ivuxolimab. Adults with locally advanced or metastatic melanoma, renal cell, hepatocellular, or head and neck squamous cell carcinoma were enrolled in the trial. Before TCR sequencing, CD4+ and CD8+ T cells were separately sorted from peripheral blood. The chain was built from TRBV5-1 and TRBJ1-1; no D gene is confidently identified. The receptor's source is an adult with an advanced solid tumor such as melanoma, head and neck, liver or kidney cancer. The sequences come from CD4+ or CD8+ T cells sorted from blood, collected in a trial of the OX40 agonist ivuxolimab. The CDR3 protein is CASSGTTGSTEAFF. The nucleotide sequence is TGCGCCAGCAGCGGTACCACGGGGAGCACTGAAGCTTTCTTT.